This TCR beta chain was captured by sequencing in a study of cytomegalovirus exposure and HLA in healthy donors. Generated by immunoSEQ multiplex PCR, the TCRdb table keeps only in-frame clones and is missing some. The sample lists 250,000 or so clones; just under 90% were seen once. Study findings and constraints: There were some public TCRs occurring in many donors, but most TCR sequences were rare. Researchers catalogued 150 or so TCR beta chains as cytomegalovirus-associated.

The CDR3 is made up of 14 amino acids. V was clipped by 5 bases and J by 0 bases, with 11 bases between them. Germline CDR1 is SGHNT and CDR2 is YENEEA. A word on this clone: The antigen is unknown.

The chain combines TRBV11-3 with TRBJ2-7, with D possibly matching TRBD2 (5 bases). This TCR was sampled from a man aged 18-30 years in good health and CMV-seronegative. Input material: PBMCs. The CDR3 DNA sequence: TGTGCCAGCAGCCCCGACCGGGGCTCCTACGAGCAGTACTTC. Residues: CASSPDRGSYEQYF.